These 8 T cell receptor beta chains were sequenced from one sample in a study of Graves' ophthalmopathy and Graves' hyperthyroidism. TCR beta CDR3 regions were amplified from RNA transcripts. RT-PCR in the first round used HTBI primers; a second-round multiplex PCR followed. From the multiplex PCR reads, TCRdb called clonotypes with MiXCR, one entry per CDR3 protein. The repertoire holds over 500,000 distinct CDR3 sequences, with 20% to 25% as singletons. The material sequenced was peripheral blood. The receptors originated from a young woman with stable Graves' hyperthyroidism. Some clones in this sample may be carry-over from other donors' samples.

V and J are TRBV18 and TRBJ1-2; TRBD1 aligns across 8 bases. The V and J ends lost 3 bases and 0 bases, in that order; junction bases with no gene match: 6. CDR3 size: 16 residues. Germline CDR1 reads KGHSH; CDR2 reads LQKENI. The CDR3 here is CASSPGQVIANYGYTF. CDR3 DNA sequence: TGTGCCAGCTCACCGGGACAGGTCATAGCTAACTATGGCTACACCTTC.

This clonotype was recorded at least ten times. The V gene is TRBV5-5, the J gene TRBJ1-3; D ambiguous. V was cut by 4 bases and J by 0 bases, with 11 bases left in between. The CDR3 contains 15 residues. The V gene's germline CDR1 is SGHKS and CDR2 YYEKEE (reference sequence). The CDR3 spells CASSPEWSSGNTIYF. In nucleotides, the CDR3 is TGTGCCAGCAGCCCCGAATGGAGCTCTGGAAACACCATATATTTT.

This chain connects TRBV6-1 to TRBJ1-1, with D possibly being TRBD1 (5 bases). The germline V gene encodes CDR1 MNHNS and CDR2 SASEGT. CDR3 length: 14 residues. Trimming stripped 6 bases from V and 0 bases from J, with 11 bases between. The CDR3 nucleotides read TGTGCCAGCAGCAGGGACTTCATGAACACTGAAGCTTTCTTT. As protein: CASSRDFMNTEAFF.

This clonotype has at least ten counts. The chain links TRBV7-3 to TRBJ2-2, with 7 nucleotides matching TRBD2. V trimming: 2 bases; J trimming: 6 bases; junction bases outside the gene matches: 3. The CDR3 is made up of 14 amino acids. Per germline, CDR1 SGHTA and CDR2 FQGTGA. CDR3 in DNA: TGTGCCAGCAGCTTAGGGAGGGCCCCCGGGGAGCTGTTTTTT. Encoded protein: CASSLGRAPGELFF.

This clonotype has just a few counts. The rearrangement uses TRBV5-1 and TRBJ2-5; no reliable D call. The CDR3 spans 16 residues. Germline lookup yields CDR1 SGHRS and CDR2 YFSETQ. Trimming removed 0 bases from V and 7 bases from J, with 19 bases in between. CDR3 DNA sequence: TGCGCCAGCAGCTTGGACAGACCAGCAGATAGTGGGACCCAGTACTTC. Protein sequence: CASSLDRPADSGTQYF.

Many counts were recorded for this clonotype. This chain uses TRBV13 with TRBJ2-7, with D possibly matching TRBD2 (6 bases). The CDR3 runs 14 residues. Between the trimmed V and J ends, which lost 6 bases and 4 bases, there was a span of 16 bases. Per the germline V gene, CDR1 is PRHDT and CDR2 is FYEKMQ (reference sequence). The CDR3 nucleotides are TGTGCCAGCAGTCCTCGGAGCGGGTCTTACGAGCAGTACTTC. It translates to CASSPRSGSYEQYF.

There are many counts of this clonotype. DNA for the CDR3: TGCGCCAGCAGCCCCGGACTAGTTCCCTACGAGCAGTACTTC. Protein: CASSPGLVPYEQYF. The rearrangement links TRBV5-1 to TRBJ2-7; 7 nucleotides agree with TRBD2. The CDR3 contains 14 residues. Losses at the gene ends were 4 bases for V and 2 bases for J; bases not matched to a gene: 6. The V gene's germline CDR1 is SGHRS and CDR2 YFSETQ.

This clonotype was observed a handful of times. This rearrangement joins TRBV9 to TRBJ1-1; D not certain. The germline V gene has CDR1 SGDLS and CDR2 YYNGEE. The V end was cut by 3 bases, the J end by 4 bases, with 16 bases between. The CDR3 covers 15 residues. The CDR3: CASSGGFWGVTEAFF. CDR3 DNA sequence: TGTGCCAGCAGCGGCGGCTTCTGGGGTGTCACTGAAGCTTTCTTT.